These 26 T cell receptor beta chains were all obtained from the same sample, sequenced in a study of blood T cell repertoires in COVID-19. Clones were sequenced by immunoSEQ multiplex PCR, and TCRdb holds only the in-frame ones, with some missing. The table shows roughly 250,000 clones, with roughly 87% occurring only once. Sequencing input: peripheral blood. These receptors all stem from a man between 60 and 75 years old who had recovered from COVID-19.

The chain links TRBV7-9 to TRBJ2-3, with 9 nucleotides matching TRBD1. The junction had 10 bases not matched to a gene; V was cut back by 2 bases and J by 4 bases. Germline assignment: CDR1 SEHNR and CDR2 FQNEAQ (reference sequence). The CDR3 runs to 17 residues. The CDR3 spells CASSLFTGQGYPDTQYF. CDR3 coding DNA: TGTGCCAGCAGCTTATTCACGGGACAGGGATATCCAGATACGCAGTATTTT. The variable domain in full, completed from reference TRBV7-9 and TRBJ2-3, reads DTGVSQNPRHKITKRGQNVTFRCDPISEHNRLYWYRQTLGQGPEFLTYFQNEAQLEKSRLLSDRFSAERPKGSFSTLEIQRTEQGDSAMYLCASSLFTGQGYPDTQYFGPGTRLTVL.

The chain is built from TRBV6-5 and TRBJ1-3, with D unclear. The V end lost 3 bases, the J end lost 4 bases, and 16 bases lay between the germline ends. CDR1 and CDR2 (germline): MNHEY, SVGAGI. The CDR3 length is 16 residues. CDR3: CASSYDRREKGNTIYF. Written as DNA, the CDR3 is TGTGCCAGCAGTTATGATCGCCGGGAGAAGGGAAACACCATATATTTT.

This sequence joins TRBV3-1 (or the pseudogene TRBV3-2) and TRBJ2-2; the D gene is possibly TRBD1 (6 bases). Per germline, CDR1 LGHDT and CDR2 YNNKEL (reference sequence). V lost 1 base to trimming and J lost 6 bases, with 18 bases between them. The CDR3 is made up of 17 amino acids. The CDR3 region has the DNA TGTGCCAGCAGCCAAGGGTCCCCTAAGACAGGACCCGGGGAGCTGTTTTTT. Its translation is CASSQGSPKTGPGELFF.

CDR3 DNA sequence: TGTGCCAGCTCACCACGAACACAGGTGACCTCGAGGGAAAAACTGTTTTTT. It translates to CASSPRTQVTSREKLFF. The chain carries TRBV18 and TRBJ1-4; perhaps TRBD1 as D (5 bases). V was clipped by 1 base and J by 8 bases, with 20 bases between them. Per germline, CDR1 KGHSH and CDR2 LQKENI. The CDR3 runs 17 residues.

A note on this clone: The identical CDR3 is also encoded by other nucleotide sequences in the sample. The chain couples TRBV5-1 to TRBJ1-4; 9 bases map to TRBD1. CDR3 length: 14 amino acids. Germline V gives CDR1 SGHRS, CDR2 YFSETQ. Losses at the gene ends were 4 bases for V and 5 bases for J; bases not matched to a gene: 3. The CDR3: CASSPGQGNEKLFF. The CDR3 DNA reads as TGCGCCAGCAGCCCCGGACAGGGGAATGAAAAACTGTTTTTT.

The V call is TRBV10-2, the J call TRBJ1-2, with 8 bases matching TRBD1. Germline CDR1 is WSHSY and CDR2 is SAAADI. The junction had 24 bases not matched to a gene; V was cut back by 3 bases and J by 0 bases. The CDR3 runs 22 residues. The CDR3 region is CASSELNVNLLYRGVANYGYTF. The CDR3 DNA reads TGCGCCAGCAGTGAACTTAATGTGAACTTGCTCTACAGGGGGGTCGCTAACTATGGCTACACCTTC.

This chain connects TRBV6-5 to TRBJ1-4, with a possible D match to TRBD1 (6 bases). V lost 2 bases and J 7 bases, leaving 11 bases between the germline ends. In germline, CDR1 is MNHEY, CDR2 SVGAGI. The CDR3 contains 14 residues. Written as DNA, the CDR3 is TGTGCCAGCAGTTACGGGGGCTCGGGTGAAAAACTGTTTTTT. Amino acid sequence: CASSYGGSGEKLFF.

This clone has only a few counts. The J gene is TRBJ1-6, the V gene TRBV19; D possibly corresponds to TRBD1 (6 bases). The CDR3 is 13 amino acids. The ends were cut back, 7 bases at V and 7 bases at J, with 11 bases in the middle. Germline V gives CDR1 LNHDA, CDR2 SQIVND (reference sequence). CDR3: CASNYRANSPLHF. The CDR3 region has the DNA TGTGCCAGTAATTACAGGGCAAATTCACCCCTCCACTTT.

This sequence joins TRBV12-5 and TRBJ2-5; D might be TRBD1 (6 bases). V dropped 5 bases and J dropped 5 bases, with 15 bases sitting between them. CDR1 is LGHNT, CDR2 FRNRAP, per germline. This CDR3 spans 14 amino acids. The CDR3 coding sequence is TGTGCTAGTGGTCTCTCACAGGGTAGGGAGACCCAGTACTTC. Translated, it gives CASGLSQGRETQYF. Supplemented by reference TRBV12-5 and TRBJ2-5, the full variable domain reads DARVTQTPRHKVTEMGQEVTMRCQPILGHNTVFWYRQTMMQGLELLAYFRNRAPLDDSGMPKDRFSAEMPDATLATLKIQPSEPRDSAVYFCASGLSQGRETQYFGPGTRLLVL.

The chain employs TRBV7-6 and TRBJ2-4, with 11 bases that match TRBD1. The ends lost 4 bases at V and 6 bases at J; junction bases unmatched: 8. The CDR3 length is 16 residues. CDR1 is SGHVS, CDR2 FNYEAQ, per germline. The CDR3 DNA sequence: TGTGCCAGCAGCTCCCGGACAGGGGGCGGTGGAAACATTCAGTACTTC. Amino acids: CASSSRTGGGGNIQYF. Full variable domain (remainder filled in from reference TRBV7-6 and TRBJ2-4): GAGVSQSPRYKVTKRGQDVALRCDPISGHVSLYWYRQALGQGPEFLTYFNYEAQQDKSGLPNDRFSAERPEGSISTLTIQRTEQRDSAMYRCASSSRTGGGGNIQYFGAGTRLSVL.

This rearrangement joins TRBV21-1 to TRBJ1-6; TRBD1 was called by the table and not checked on the DNA. TRBV21-1 is a documented pseudogene. CDR3 length: 10 amino acids. CDR3: CALGGTPLHF. The CDR3 DNA reads as TGTGCCCTAGGGGGAACACCCCTCCACTTT.

This clone showed up just once. The chain is built from TRBV6-6 and TRBJ2-7, with 9 bases aligning to TRBD1. Germline assignment: CDR1 MNHNY and CDR2 SVGAGI (reference sequence). J lost 2 bases, V lost 6 bases, and 8 bases had no gene match. The CDR3 is 15 amino acids. The chain's CDR3 is CASRNRDRAPYEQYF. CDR3 in DNA: TGTGCCAGCAGAAACCGGGACAGGGCCCCCTACGAGCAGTACTTC.

A single count supports this clone. This rearrangement joins TRBV6-1 to TRBJ2-1, with TRBD1 matching 8 bases. The CDR3 runs to 14 residues. V lost 2 bases and J lost 8; bases outside the gene matches: 5. CDR1 is MNHNS, CDR2 SASEGT, per germline. In nucleotides, the CDR3 is TGTGCCAGCAGTGAACCCCAGGGGGCAGATGAGCAGTTCTTC. It codes for CASSEPQGADEQFF.

This clone showed up just once. This chain joins TRBV6-5 and TRBJ1-4; 7 nucleotides line up with TRBD1. The CDR3 has 14 residues. J lost 5 bases, V lost 6 bases, and 6 bases had no gene match. Looked up from germline, CDR1 is MNHEY and CDR2 is SVGAGI. The CDR3 reads CASRLGQENEKLFF. In nucleotides, the CDR3 is TGTGCCAGCAGGCTTGGACAGGAGAATGAAAAACTGTTTTTT.

Here the CDR3 DNA reads TGCGCCAGCAGCCTCCAAGGGGGCGGGCGAGAAAAACTGTTTTTT. It codes for CASSLQGGGREKLFF. V and J are TRBV5-1 and TRBJ1-4; 7 bases match TRBD1. Germline CDR1 is SGHRS and CDR2 is YFSETQ. The CDR3 is 15 amino acids. V was pared by 4 bases and J by 8 bases, with 11 bases of the junction left unmatched.

The chain couples TRBV3-1 (or the pseudogene TRBV3-2) to TRBJ2-2; 7 bases are shared with TRBD1. V lost 1 base and J lost 7; bases outside the gene matches: 6. The germline CDR1 and CDR2 sequences are LGHDT and YNNKEL (reference sequence). This CDR3 is 15 amino acids long. The chain's CDR3 is CASSQGDRVGGELFF. The CDR3, as DNA: TGTGCCAGCAGCCAAGGAGACAGGGTCGGCGGGGAGCTGTTTTTT.

The chain combines TRBV24-1 with TRBJ2-2, with 15 bases fitting TRBD2. This CDR3 has 19 residues. Unmatched junction bases numbered 7, after V lost 2 bases and J lost 4 bases. Germline CDR1 KGHDR, CDR2 SFDVKD. The CDR3 DNA follows: TGTGCCACCAGTGATTCACCGGGACTAGCGGGGGGAGGCACCGGGGAGCTGTTTTTT. Protein product: CATSDSPGLAGGGTGELFF.

This chain joins TRBV28 and TRBJ2-7; unclear D gene. There are 11 residues in the CDR3. Trimming left V 4 bases short and J 3 bases short, with 4 bases between. Germline V lookup: CDR1 MDHEN, CDR2 SYDVKM. The CDR3 here is CASSSYYEQYV. The CDR3 DNA follows: TGTGCCAGCAGTTCGTACTACGAGCAGTACGTC.

This chain connects TRBV7-9 to TRBJ2-1; 11 bases align to TRBD2. Per the germline V gene, CDR1 is SEHNR and CDR2 is FQNEAQ (reference sequence). The CDR3 covers 13 residues. Losses at the gene ends were 8 bases for V and 6 bases for J; bases not matched to a gene: 3. CDR3 bases: TGTGCCAGCGGTAGCGGGGGGGCCAATGAGCAGTTCTTC. It translates to CASGSGGANEQFF.

In its sample, this clone was seen a few times. The chain uses TRBV5-4 and TRBJ2-4; 9 nucleotides align to TRBD2. The V and J ends lost 4 bases and 6 bases, in that order; junction bases with no gene match: 8. The V gene's germline CDR1 is SGHNT and CDR2 YYREEE (reference sequence). CDR3 length: 15 residues. The CDR3 DNA reads as TGTGCCAGCAGCGGGCGGGGGGGTTTAGGAAACATTCAGTACTTC. Its translation is CASSGRGGLGNIQYF. Looking up the rest from reference TRBV5-4 and TRBJ2-4 gives the full variable domain: ETGVTQSPTHLIKTRGQQVTLRCSSQSGHNTVSWYQQALGQGPQFIFQYYREEENGRGNFPPRFSGLQFPNYSSELNVNALELDDSALYLCASSGRGGLGNIQYFGAGTRLSVL.

V gene TRBV11-1 combines with J gene TRBJ2-5, with TRBD1 identical over 8 bases. The CDR3 loop spans 15 amino acids. The germline V gene encodes CDR1 SGHAT and CDR2 FQDESV (reference sequence). V lost 5 bases, J lost 5 bases, and 10 bases stayed unmatched. The CDR3 reads CASSDRGTGGETQYF. Written as DNA, the CDR3 is TGTGCCAGCAGCGACCGGGGGACAGGCGGGGAGACCCAGTACTTC.

The chain recombines TRBV10-3 with TRBJ1-2; D is perhaps TRBD1 (5 bases). CDR1 ENHRY and CDR2 SYGVKD come from the germline V gene. The CDR3 is made up of 12 amino acids. Trimming took 10 bases from V and 2 from J, leaving 11 bases between them. CDR3 in DNA: TGTGCCACAGCCGACAGCAACTATGGCTACACCTTC. Translating it yields CATADSNYGYTF.

The chain has TRBV6-1 and TRBJ2-2; TRBD1 aligns across 7 bases. Germline CDR1 MNHNS, CDR2 SASEGT. The CDR3 covers 16 residues. V lost 6 bases to trimming and J lost 7 bases; unmatched junction nucleotides: 14. CDR3 amino acids: CASSEPGQTFYGELFF. CDR3 nucleotide sequence: TGTGCCAGCAGCGAACCGGGACAGACTTTTTACGGGGAGCTGTTTTTT.

As concerns this clone: Other DNA sequences of this sample code for an identical CDR3. The chain couples TRBV5-1 to TRBJ1-6; 9 bases map to TRBD1. Germline V gene sequence: CDR1 SGHRS, CDR2 YFSETQ. Losses at the gene ends were 4 bases for V and 9 bases for J; bases not matched to a gene: 5. The CDR3 is made up of 14 amino acids. CDR3 in amino acids: CASSRDREGSPLHF. CDR3 sequence (DNA): TGCGCCAGCAGCAGGGACAGGGAGGGTTCACCCCTCCACTTT.

The chain couples TRBV30 to TRBJ2-1, with D unresolved. With 3 bases removed from V and 0 bases from J, the gap between germline ends came to 9 bases. CDR3 size: 14 residues. Germline loops: CDR1 GTSNPN, CDR2 SVGIG (reference sequence). Here the CDR3 reads CAWSTVSSYNEQFF. As DNA, the CDR3 is TGTGCCTGGAGCACGGTGAGCTCCTACAATGAGCAGTTCTTC. The variable domain in full, completed from reference TRBV30 and TRBJ2-1, reads SQTIHQWPATLVQPVGSPLSLECTVEGTSNPNLYWYRQAAGRGLQLLFYSVGIGQISSEVPQNLSASRPQDRQFILSSKKLLLSDSGFYLCAWSTVSSYNEQFFGPGTRLTVL.

The rearrangement joins TRBV6-5 to TRBJ2-7; D is uncertain. The CDR3 runs to 14 residues. V lost 7 bases and J lost 0, with 13 bases in between. Germline V gene lookup returns CDR1 MNHEY and CDR2 SVGAGI. The CDR3 region has the DNA TGTGCCAGCATCCCCACGGGTCTCTCCTACGAGCAGTACTTC. As protein: CASIPTGLSYEQYF.